The sequence of this T cell receptor beta chain was determined in a study of human CD8 memory T cell subsets. The CDR3 length is 13 residues. UMI-labeled 5' RACE was used, and it produced the TCR beta libraries. After re-calling the 5' RACE reads, TCRdb lists one entry per CDR3 protein, DNA absent. Recorded here are 9,500 to 13,000 distinct CDR3 sequences; the top ten clones represent around 20%. Early memory CD8+ T cells that were CCR7+ PD-1+ TIGIT+ and had exhausted-like traits were the TPEX cells. The receptor comes from a human donor in good health. V gene TRBV12-3 or TRBV12-4 combines with J gene TRBJ2-3; the TCRdb D gene call, TRBD1, has no DNA to confirm it. The sample taken for sequencing was CD8+ T cells from PBMCs. The CDR3 here is CASSQGVTDTQYF.